A selection of T cell receptor beta chains follows, all from one sample in a study of CXCR3-negative and CXCR3-positive naive CD8 T cells. TCRdb reanalyzed the 5' RACE reads, giving one entry per CDR3 protein sequence and no DNA. This sample's clone table lists roughly 110,000 distinct CDR3 sequences. The sequenced material came from naive CXCR3+ CD8+ T cells from blood. The source is a human donor in good health. Some clones in this sample may be carry-over from other donors' samples. CDR3s include the opening cysteine and the closing phenylalanine or tryptophan.

v_gene: TRBV5-1
j_gene: TRBJ2-7
CDR3aa: CASSLEGLPSYEQYF

v_gene: TRBV28
j_gene: TRBJ2-1
CDR3aa: CASSSGTSGLSSYNEQFF

v_gene: TRBV29-1
j_gene: TRBJ2-7
CDR3aa: CSVEVYGYEQYF

v_gene: TRBV18
j_gene: TRBJ2-7
CDR3aa: CASSPPAGNDYEQYF

v_gene: TRBV6-6
j_gene: TRBJ2-5
CDR3aa: CASSYSIAGVRETQYF

v_gene: TRBV29-1
j_gene: TRBJ1-2
CDR3aa: CSVRQDYGYTF

v_gene: TRBV6-2/TRBV6-3
j_gene: TRBJ1-1
CDR3aa: CASRWGTEAFF

v_gene: TRBV7-6
j_gene: TRBJ2-1
CDR3aa: CASSFWFSGQGNDEQFF

v_gene: TRBV6-2/TRBV6-3
j_gene: TRBJ1-5
CDR3aa: CASSFHGQGLSFGQPQHF

v_gene: TRBV4-1
j_gene: TRBJ2-7
CDR3aa: CASSQPGQDMYEQYF

v_gene: TRBV29-1
j_gene: TRBJ2-7
CDR3aa: CSVEDLTGGNYEQYF

v_gene: TRBV12-3/TRBV12-4
j_gene: TRBJ2-1
CDR3aa: CASSRQDEQFF

v_gene: TRBV28
j_gene: TRBJ2-5
CDR3aa: CASTLLTGGRETQYF

v_gene: TRBV10-3
j_gene: TRBJ2-2
CDR3aa: CAIRVDSYTGELFF

v_gene: TRBV4-1
j_gene: TRBJ2-7
CDR3aa: CASSLKRGPSEQYF

v_gene: TRBV14
j_gene: TRBJ2-2
CDR3aa: CASSQDGGVGNTGELFF

v_gene: TRBV12-3/TRBV12-4
j_gene: TRBJ2-7
CDR3aa: CASSPVVGVAYEQYF

v_gene: TRBV28
j_gene: TRBJ2-5
CDR3aa: CASRMTGFGETQYF

v_gene: TRBV7-7
j_gene: TRBJ2-5
CDR3aa: CASSLTSSGLYQETQYF

v_gene: TRBV29-1
j_gene: TRBJ1-2
CDR3aa: CSVPPEANYGYTF